This T cell receptor beta chain was recorded in a study of control samples from healthy donors and cancer patients. Assay used: immunoSEQ multiplex PCR; TCRdb lists only in-frame clones, some missing. Of over 100,000 clones in the sample, 88% are singletons; the top ten hold 3% to 4%. V dropped 6 bases and J dropped 1 base, with 9 bases sitting between them. From germline, CDR1 is KGHSH and CDR2 LQKENI. The CDR3 length is 13 residues. This receptor was obtained from a man between 40 and 49 years old in good health. The chain uses TRBV18 and TRBJ1-1, with no clear D. Sequences were obtained from blood. The CDR3 DNA follows: TGTGCCAGCTCCGACCTTAGGAACACTGAAGCTTTCTTT. Its protein is CASSDLRNTEAFF.